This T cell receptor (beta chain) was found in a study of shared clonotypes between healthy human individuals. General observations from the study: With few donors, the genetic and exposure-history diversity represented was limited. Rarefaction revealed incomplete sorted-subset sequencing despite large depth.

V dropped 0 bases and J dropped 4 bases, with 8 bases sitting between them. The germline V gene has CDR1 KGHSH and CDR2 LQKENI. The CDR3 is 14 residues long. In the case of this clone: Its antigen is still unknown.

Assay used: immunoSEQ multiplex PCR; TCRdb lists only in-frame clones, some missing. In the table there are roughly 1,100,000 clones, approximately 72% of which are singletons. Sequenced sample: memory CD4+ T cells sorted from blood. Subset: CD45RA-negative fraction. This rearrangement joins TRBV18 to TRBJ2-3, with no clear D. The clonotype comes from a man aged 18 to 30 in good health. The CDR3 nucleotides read TGTGCCAGCTCACCACCAGCGAGACCAGATACGCAGTATTTT. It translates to CASSPPARPDTQYF.